These 15 T cell receptor beta chains came from one sample sequenced in a study of beta chain features in type 1 diabetes. Expressed TCRB transcripts were sequenced because the isolated RNA had all been reverse transcribed beforehand. Produced via immunoSEQ multiplex PCR; TCRdb's table is partial and in-frame only. The sample lists 200,000 to 300,000 clones, 27% occurring once. The sample taken for sequencing was central memory CD4+ T cells from blood. Every receptor here comes from a man aged 25 to 40 in good health.

The CDR3 loop reads CASSSGSSRAYNEQFF. CDR3 nucleotide sequence: TGTGCCAGCAGCTCTGGGAGCTCGCGAGCCTACAATGAGCAGTTCTTC. The chain has TRBV7-2 and TRBJ2-1; tentatively, D is TRBD2 (5 bases). The CDR3 contains 16 residues. The germline gives CDR1 SGHTA, CDR2 FQGNSA. With 4 bases removed from V and 2 bases from J, the gap between germline ends came to 15 bases.

This clone showed up just a few times. The rearrangement joins TRBV5-4 to TRBJ2-5, with 11 bases matching TRBD2. Per germline, CDR1 SGHNT and CDR2 YYREEE (reference sequence). The ends lost 2 bases at V and 2 bases at J; junction bases unmatched: 5. The CDR3 has 16 amino acids. As DNA, the CDR3 is TGTGCCAGCAGCTTTGATAGACTAGCGGGGCAAGAGACCCAGTACTTC. Translated, it gives CASSFDRLAGQETQYF.

The chain links TRBV5-4 to TRBJ2-7; D might be TRBD2 (5 bases). CDR3 size: 13 residues. Germline CDR1 SGHNT, CDR2 YYREEE (reference sequence). V gave up 4 bases and J gave up 7 bases, with 15 bases separating them. The CDR3 sequence is CASSRFSSQEQYF. In nucleotides, the CDR3 is TGTGCCAGCAGCCGTTTCTCTAGCCAGGAGCAGTACTTC.

This clone was seen repeatedly, ten times or more. The chain couples TRBV5-1 to TRBJ2-3, with a tentative D call TRBD2 (5 bases). Per the germline V gene, CDR1 is SGHRS and CDR2 is YFSETQ. Trimming took 4 bases from V and 0 from J, leaving 6 bases between them. This CDR3 is built from 13 residues. In DNA, the CDR3 is TGCGCCAGCAGCGGGAGTAGCACAGATACGCAGTATTTT. This sequence encodes CASSGSSTDTQYF.

The V gene is TRBV7-8, the J gene TRBJ2-7; 7 nucleotides line up with TRBD1. In germline, CDR1 is SGHVS, CDR2 FQNEAQ. V dropped 5 bases and J dropped 2; count of bases not matched to a gene: 9. This CDR3 is built from 15 residues. The CDR3 sequence: CASSTRQGPTYEQYF. Here the CDR3 DNA reads TGTGCCAGCAGCACCCGACAGGGTCCAACCTACGAGCAGTACTTC.

This clone appeared once. The chain is built from TRBV2 and TRBJ2-1; D not resolved. The CDR3 is made up of 12 amino acids. The V end was cut by 6 bases, the J end by 4 bases, with 7 bases between. The germline CDR1 and CDR2 sequences are SNHLY and FYNNEI. The CDR3 region has the DNA TGTGCCAGCAGCGTGGAATACAATGAGCAGTTCTTC. This codes for CASSVEYNEQFF.

This clone was seen only once. The genes are TRBV11-2 and TRBJ2-1; 9 bases agree with TRBD2. This CDR3 is built from 16 residues. J gave up 3 bases and V 3 bases, and 6 bases lay outside the gene matches. Germline V lookup: CDR1 SGHAT, CDR2 FQNNGV. The CDR3 loop reads CASSFSGGLSYNEQFF. The CDR3 nucleotides are TGTGCCAGCAGCTTTAGCGGGGGTCTAAGCTACAATGAGCAGTTCTTC.

This clone showed up just once. The chain recombines TRBV6-5 with TRBJ2-3, with D tentatively TRBD1 or TRBD2 (6 bases each). V lost 4 bases, J lost 6 bases, and 20 bases lay in between. CDR1 and CDR2 from the germline V gene are MNHEY and SVGAGI. The length of the CDR3 is 16 residues. The CDR3 sequence: CASSSPRRGAEDTQYF. DNA of the CDR3: TGTGCCAGCAGTTCACCTAGGAGGGGGGCCGAGGATACGCAGTATTTT.

The chain employs TRBV14 and TRBJ2-2; TRBD1 aligns across 11 bases. Per germline, CDR1 SGHDN and CDR2 FVKESK. With 4 bases clipped from V and 3 bases from J, the junction kept 7 bases outside the gene matches. This CDR3 has 17 amino acids. CDR3 nucleotide sequence: TGTGCCAGCAGCCCCCTACGGGGACAGGGGGACACCGGGGAGCTGTTTTTT. Its translation: CASSPLRGQGDTGELFF.

This clone was recorded a few times. This chain joins TRBV5-1 and TRBJ2-3, with TRBD2 identical over 12 bases. J was trimmed by 0 bases and V by 4 bases; bases with no gene match: 3. The CDR3 is 16 residues long. Germline CDR1 and CDR2: SGHRS and YFSETQ. The CDR3 loop is CASSPSGRASTDTQYF. The CDR3 region has the DNA TGCGCCAGCAGCCCTAGCGGGAGGGCTAGCACAGATACGCAGTATTTT.

The gene calls are TRBV4-3 and TRBJ2-5; D gene uncertain. This CDR3 has 13 residues. Germline V gives CDR1 LGHNA, CDR2 YSLEER. The germline V and J ends were trimmed by 2 bases and 0 bases, with 4 bases remaining between them. CDR3 in DNA: TGCGCCAGCAGCCAATCCAACCAAGAGACCCAGTACTTC. Amino acids: CASSQSNQETQYF.

This clone showed up just a few times. J is TRBJ2-3 and V is TRBV2; 13 nucleotides align to TRBD2. Germline V lookup: CDR1 SNHLY, CDR2 FYNNEI. The CDR3 sequence is 17 residues long. J lost 9 bases, V lost 6 bases, and 15 bases had no gene match. Written as DNA, the CDR3 is TGTGCCAGCAGCCCCATGGGGGGACTAGCGGGAAGTAGGACGCAGTATTTT. It specifies CASSPMGGLAGSRTQYF.

The chain couples TRBV7-9 to TRBJ2-3, with unresolved D. Germline CDR1 reads SEHNR; CDR2 reads FQNEAQ (reference sequence). V was trimmed by 5 bases and J by 7 bases, leaving 7 bases between them. This CDR3 comprises 11 residues. The DNA for the CDR3 is TGTGCCAGCAGCGAAGGAAATACGCAGTATTTT. Translated: CASSEGNTQYF.

The chain carries TRBV19 and TRBJ2-7, with D tentatively TRBD1 or TRBD2 (5 bases each). Germline V gene data show CDR1 as LNHDA and CDR2 as SQIVND (reference sequence). Trimming removed 5 bases at V and 0 bases at J, with 17 bases between. The CDR3 length is 16 residues. The CDR3: CASSAAPGTVSYEQYF. DNA for the CDR3: TGTGCCAGTAGTGCCGCACCCGGGACGGTCTCCTACGAGCAGTACTTC.

This clone was recorded a few times. This CDR3 reads CASMRFHEQFF. The CDR3 DNA is TGTGCCAGCATGAGGTTTCATGAGCAGTTCTTC. The chain combines TRBV6-5 with TRBJ2-1; no clear D gene. Germline CDR1 is MNHEY and CDR2 is SVGAGI. This CDR3 is built from 11 residues. Trimming cost V 7 bases and J 8 bases, with 9 bases left between them.